A single T cell receptor beta chain is shown here with its context. A read error is possible here, since a much larger clone lies one base away. From 400 to 550 ng total RNA, TCR beta cDNA was generated with a primer in the constant region. Slightly modified ARM-PCR with three nested multiplex PCR rounds yielded TCR beta libraries. It was with TRBV1-TRBV30 forward primers and a C-beta reverse primer that the first two PCR rounds were run, at 10 to 11 cycles each. TCRdb passed the multiplex PCR reads through MiXCR, listing each CDR3 protein once. The sample contains about 330,000 distinct CDR3 sequences, about two thirds of which appear only once. These data originate in a study of tumor-infiltrating lymphocytes in primary liver carcinoma. Unsorted whole blood yielded blood RNA, and germline DNA was extracted as well. At sampling, these chronic HBV carriers had received no treatment. V dropped 5 bases and J dropped 5; count of bases not matched to a gene: 10. The CDR3 has 15 residues. Germline V CDR1 and CDR2: PRHDT, FYEKMQ (reference sequence).

The receptor's source is a man in his forties with primary liver carcinoma and hepatitis B virus infection. This sequence joins TRBV13 and TRBJ2-5, with TRBD1 matching over 8 bases. The specimen was peripheral blood. DNA of the CDR3: TGTGCCAGCAGCCCCCGCCGACAGGGGTGGGAGACCCAGTACTTC. Its protein product is CASSPRRQGWETQYF.